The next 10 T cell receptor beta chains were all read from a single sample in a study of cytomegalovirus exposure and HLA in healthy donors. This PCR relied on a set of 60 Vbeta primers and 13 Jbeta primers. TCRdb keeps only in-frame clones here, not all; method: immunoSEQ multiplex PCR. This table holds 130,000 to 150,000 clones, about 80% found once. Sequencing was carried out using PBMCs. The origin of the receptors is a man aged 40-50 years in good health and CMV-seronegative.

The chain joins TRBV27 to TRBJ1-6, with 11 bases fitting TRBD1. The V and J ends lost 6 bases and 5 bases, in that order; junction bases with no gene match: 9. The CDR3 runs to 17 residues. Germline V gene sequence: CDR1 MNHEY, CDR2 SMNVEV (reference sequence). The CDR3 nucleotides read TGTGCCAGCAGGCCTACAGGGACAGGGGGTAATAATTCACCCCTCCACTTT. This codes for CASRPTGTGGNNSPLHF.

CDR3 amino acids: CASSPPGTSGSPLHF. The CDR3 coding sequence is TGTGCCAGCAGCCCGCCCGGGACTTCTGGTTCACCCCTCCACTTT. V and J are TRBV6-5 and TRBJ1-6, with D tentatively TRBD1 (5 bases). Germline lookup yields CDR1 MNHEY and CDR2 SVGAGI. The V end lost 6 bases, the J end lost 9 bases, and 18 bases lay between the germline ends. This CDR3 has 15 amino acids.

CDR3 bases: TGTGCCAGCAGCGCAGCTAGCGGGGGGGCGTCAGAGACCCAGTACTTC. Translated: CASSAASGGASETQYF. The chain is built from TRBV9 and TRBJ2-5, with TRBD2 identical over 12 bases. V gave up 3 bases and J gave up 4 bases; unmatched junction bases: 7. Germline CDR1 is SGDLS and CDR2 is YYNGEE. The length of the CDR3 is 16 residues.

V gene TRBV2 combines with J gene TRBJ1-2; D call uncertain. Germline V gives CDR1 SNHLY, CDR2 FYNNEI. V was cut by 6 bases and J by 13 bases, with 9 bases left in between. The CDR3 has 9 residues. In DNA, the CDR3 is TGTGCCAGCAGGAACTCCGTCACCTTC. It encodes CASRNSVTF.

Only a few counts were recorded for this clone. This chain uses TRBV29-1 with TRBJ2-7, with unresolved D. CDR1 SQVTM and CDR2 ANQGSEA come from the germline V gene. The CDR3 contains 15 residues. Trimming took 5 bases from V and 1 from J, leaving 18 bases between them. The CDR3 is CSVRVRTSPSYEQYF. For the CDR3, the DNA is TGCAGCGTTCGGGTCCGAACGTCACCTTCCTACGAGCAGTACTTC.

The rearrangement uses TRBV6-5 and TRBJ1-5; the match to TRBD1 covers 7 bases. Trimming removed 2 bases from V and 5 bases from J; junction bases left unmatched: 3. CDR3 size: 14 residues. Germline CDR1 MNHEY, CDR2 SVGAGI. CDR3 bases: TGTGCCAGCAGTTACCGACAGGGTTATCAGCCCCAGCATTTT. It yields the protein CASSYRQGYQPQHF.

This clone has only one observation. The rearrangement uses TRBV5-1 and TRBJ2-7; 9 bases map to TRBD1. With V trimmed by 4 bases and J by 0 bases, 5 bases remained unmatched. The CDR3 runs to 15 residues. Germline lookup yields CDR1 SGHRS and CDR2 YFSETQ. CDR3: CASSGTGMSSYEQYF. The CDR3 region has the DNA TGCGCCAGCAGCGGGACAGGGATGAGCTCCTACGAGCAGTACTTC.

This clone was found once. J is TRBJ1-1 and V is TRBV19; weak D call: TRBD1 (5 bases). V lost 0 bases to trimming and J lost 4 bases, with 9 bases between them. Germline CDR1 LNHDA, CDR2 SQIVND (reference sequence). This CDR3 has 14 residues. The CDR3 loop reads CASSIDLRGTEAFF. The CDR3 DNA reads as TGTGCCAGTAGTATAGATCTTAGGGGCACTGAAGCTTTCTTT.

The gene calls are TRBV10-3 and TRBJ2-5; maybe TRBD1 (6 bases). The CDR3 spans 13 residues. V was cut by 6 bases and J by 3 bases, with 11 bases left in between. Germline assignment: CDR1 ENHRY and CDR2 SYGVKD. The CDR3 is CAISRGPEETQYF. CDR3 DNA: TGTGCCATCAGCAGGGGCCCCGAAGAGACCCAGTACTTC.

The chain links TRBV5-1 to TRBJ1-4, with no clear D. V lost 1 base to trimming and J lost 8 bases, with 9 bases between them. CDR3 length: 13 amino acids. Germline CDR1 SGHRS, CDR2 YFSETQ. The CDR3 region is CASSLLPGEKLFF. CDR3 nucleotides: TGCGCCAGCAGCTTGCTTCCAGGAGAAAAACTGTTTTTT.